The clone carrying this T cell receptor beta chain was observed at least ten times. What it binds is unknown. This record comes from a study of T-cell reconstitution after alpha-beta-depleted transplantation in children. Study findings and constraints: Day-60 TCRbeta diversity that was high in some patients was derived from surviving recipient T cells and thymic progenitors. T-cell numbers and diversity one year post-transplant derived largely from freshly generated T cells. Alpha-beta T cells present about two months after transplant were reported to originate from several hundred expanded graft clones.

It was with unique molecular identifiers that the TCRbeta library was prepared. MiXCR was run by TCRdb on the PCR reads, yielding one entry per CDR3 protein. This table has about 580,000 distinct CDR3 sequences, roughly 23% appearing once. The CDR3 length is 15 residues. V was pared by 4 bases and J by 0 bases, with 13 bases between. From germline, CDR1 is DFQATT and CDR2 SNEGSKA (reference sequence). The rearrangement uses TRBV20-1 and TRBJ2-1; D gene uncertain. The source is a boy under two years old who had a stem cell transplant for acute myeloid leukemia, so the T cells may come from the graft donor. Sequenced here: PBMCs, mostly from graft donor cells, sampled 360 days after TCRalphabeta/CD19-depleted stem cell transplant. The CDR3 nucleotides read TGCAGTGCTAAGTGGGTAGTCAGCTCCTACAATGAGCAGTTCTTC. It specifies CSAKWVVSSYNEQFF.